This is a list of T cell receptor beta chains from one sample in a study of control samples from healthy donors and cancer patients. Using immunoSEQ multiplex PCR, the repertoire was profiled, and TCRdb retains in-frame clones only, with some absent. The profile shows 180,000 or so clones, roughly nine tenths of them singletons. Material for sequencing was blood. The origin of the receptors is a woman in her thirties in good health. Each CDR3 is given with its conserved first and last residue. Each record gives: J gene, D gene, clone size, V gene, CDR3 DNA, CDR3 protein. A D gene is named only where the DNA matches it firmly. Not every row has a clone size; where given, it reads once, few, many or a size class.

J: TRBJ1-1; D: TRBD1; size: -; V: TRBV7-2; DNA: TGTGCCAGCAGCCCCAGACAGGGCAACACTGAAGCTTTCTTT; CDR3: CASSPRQGNTEAFF
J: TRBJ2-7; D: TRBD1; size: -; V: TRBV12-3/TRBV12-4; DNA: TGTGCCAGCGGGACAGGGTCCTACGAGCAGTACTTC; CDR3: CASGTGSYEQYF
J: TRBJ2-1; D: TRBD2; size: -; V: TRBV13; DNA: TGTGCCAGCAGCTTCGGGGGGGCCTACAATGAGCAGTTCTTC; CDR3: CASSFGGAYNEQFF
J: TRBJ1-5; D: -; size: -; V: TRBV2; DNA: TGTGCCAGCAGTGAAGGGCAGTCTAGCAATCAGCCCCAGCATTTT; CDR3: CASSEGQSSNQPQHF
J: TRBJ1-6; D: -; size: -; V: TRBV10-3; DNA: TGTGCCATCAGTGATACAGGGACATATAATTCACCCCTCCACTTT; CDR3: CAISDTGTYNSPLHF
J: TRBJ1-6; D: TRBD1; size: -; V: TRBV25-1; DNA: TGTGCCAGCAGTGTAGGGACAGGCCCTGGGTCACCCCTCCACTTT; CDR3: CASSVGTGPGSPLHF
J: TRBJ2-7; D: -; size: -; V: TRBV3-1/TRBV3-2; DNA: TGTGCCAGCAGCCAAGTGTGGGCAGGGATCTACGAGCAGTACTTC; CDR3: CASSQVWAGIYEQYF
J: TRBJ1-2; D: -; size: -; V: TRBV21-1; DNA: TGTGCCAGCAGGACAGGGGCCTATGGCTACACCTTC; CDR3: CASRTGAYGYTF
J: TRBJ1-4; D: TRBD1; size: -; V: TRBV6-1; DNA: TGTGCCAGCAGTGAAGCCCAGGGGGAGTATGAAAAACTGTTTTTT; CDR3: CASSEAQGEYEKLFF
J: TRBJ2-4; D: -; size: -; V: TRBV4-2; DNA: TGTGCCAGCAGCCAAGGGGAGGGGGGCAAAAACATTCAGTACTTC; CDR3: CASSQGEGGKNIQYF
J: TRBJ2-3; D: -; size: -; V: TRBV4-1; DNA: TGCGCCAGCAGCCAAGGGGCTAGTCCTAGCACAGATACGCAGTATTTT; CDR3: CASSQGASPSTDTQYF
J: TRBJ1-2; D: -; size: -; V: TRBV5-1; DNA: TGCGCCAGCAGCTTGGGGTCATACTCTAACTATGGCTACACCTTC; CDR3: CASSLGSYSNYGYTF
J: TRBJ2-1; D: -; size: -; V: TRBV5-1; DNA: TGCGCCAGCAGCCTCCTGCCAGGTTCCAATGAGCAGTTCTTC; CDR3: CASSLLPGSNEQFF
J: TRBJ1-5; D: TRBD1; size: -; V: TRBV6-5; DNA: TGTGCCAGCAGTTACGACAGGGTCCAGCCCCAGCATTTT; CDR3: CASSYDRVQPQHF
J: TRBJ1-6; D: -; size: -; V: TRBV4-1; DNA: TGCGCCAGCAGCCAACTTAATTCACCCCTCCACTTT; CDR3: CASSQLNSPLHF
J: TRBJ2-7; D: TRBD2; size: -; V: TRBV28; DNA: TGTGCCAGCAGAGATCTAGCGGGGGGCTACGAGCAGTACTTC; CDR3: CASRDLAGGYEQYF
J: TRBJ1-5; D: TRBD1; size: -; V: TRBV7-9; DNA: TGTGCCAGCAGCTTTGGGACAGGGGTCGTAGATCAGCCCCAGCATTTT; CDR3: CASSFGTGVVDQPQHF
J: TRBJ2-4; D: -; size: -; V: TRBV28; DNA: TGTGCCAGCAGCCCCCGGACTCAGGATAAAAACATTCAGTACTTC; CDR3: CASSPRTQDKNIQYF
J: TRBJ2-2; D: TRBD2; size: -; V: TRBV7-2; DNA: TGTGCCAGCAGCTTATTCGCTAGCGGGAGGGCCACCGGGGAGCTGTTTTTT; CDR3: CASSLFASGRATGELFF
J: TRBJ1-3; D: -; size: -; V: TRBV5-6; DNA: TGTGCCAGCAGCTTGCTGACCTCTGGAAACACCATATATTTT; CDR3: CASSLLTSGNTIYF
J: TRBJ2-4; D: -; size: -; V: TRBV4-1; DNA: TGCGCCAGCAGCAGGGAGGTGGGAAACATTCAGTACTTC; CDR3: CASSREVGNIQYF
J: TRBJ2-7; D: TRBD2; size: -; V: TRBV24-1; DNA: TGTGCCACCAGTGATCCAGGGCGGGGGGAGCAGTACTTC; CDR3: CATSDPGRGEQYF
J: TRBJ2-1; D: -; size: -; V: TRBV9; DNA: TGTGCCAGCAGCGTCCATCACACGCCAAAATACAATGAGCAGTTCTTC; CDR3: CASSVHHTPKYNEQFF
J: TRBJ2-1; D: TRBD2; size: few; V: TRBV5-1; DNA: TGCGCCAGCAGCTTGCCGGGACTAGCGGGAGTCAATGAGCAGTTCTTC; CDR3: CASSLPGLAGVNEQFF
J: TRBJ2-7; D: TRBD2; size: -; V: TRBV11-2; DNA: TGTGCCAGCAGCTTACGGGAGGTCTACGAGCAGTACTTC; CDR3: CASSLREVYEQYF
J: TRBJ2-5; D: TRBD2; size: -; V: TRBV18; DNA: TGTGCCAGCTCACAGGGACTAGCGGGAGTAGAGACCCAGTACTTC; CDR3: CASSQGLAGVETQYF
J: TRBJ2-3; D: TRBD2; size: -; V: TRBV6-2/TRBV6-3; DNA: TGTGCCAGCACCCCTAGCGGGGGCACAGATACGCAGTATTTT; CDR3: CASTPSGGTDTQYF
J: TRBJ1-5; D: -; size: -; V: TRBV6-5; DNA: TGTGCCAGCAGTTTCAGCTATAGCAATCAGCCCCAGCATTTT; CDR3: CASSFSYSNQPQHF
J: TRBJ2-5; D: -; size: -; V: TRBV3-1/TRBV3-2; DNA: TGTGCCAGCAGCCAAGGGACGGATTACCAAGAGACCCAGTACTTC; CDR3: CASSQGTDYQETQYF
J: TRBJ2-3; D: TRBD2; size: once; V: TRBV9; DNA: TGTGCCAGCAGCGCCGGACTAGCGGGAGTGGTAGATACGCAGTATTTT; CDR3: CASSAGLAGVVDTQYF
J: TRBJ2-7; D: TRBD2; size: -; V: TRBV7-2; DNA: TGTGCCAGCAGCTTAGGCGGTAGCGGGAGGACACCCTACGAGCAGTACTTC; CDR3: CASSLGGSGRTPYEQYF
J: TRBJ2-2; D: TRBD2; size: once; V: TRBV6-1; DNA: TGTGCCAGCAGTGAGGTGCTAGCGGGTCCCAACACCGGGGAGCTGTTTTTT; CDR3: CASSEVLAGPNTGELFF
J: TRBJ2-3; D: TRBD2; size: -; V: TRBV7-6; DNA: TGTGCCAGCAGCTTAGGCGGGGGGCCCACAGATACGCAGTATTTT; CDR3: CASSLGGGPTDTQYF
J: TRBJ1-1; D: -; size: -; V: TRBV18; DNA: TGTGCCAGCTCACCAGGTGTGAACACTGAAGCTTTCTTT; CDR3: CASSPGVNTEAFF
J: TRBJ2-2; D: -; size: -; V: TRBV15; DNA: TGTGCCACCAGCAGAGATGGGGGGAGTACGAACACCGGGGAGCTGTTTTTT; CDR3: CATSRDGGSTNTGELFF
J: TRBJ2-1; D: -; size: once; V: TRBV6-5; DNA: TGTGCCAGCAGTTGGTTAGCGCCCTACAATGAGCAGTTCTTC; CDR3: CASSWLAPYNEQFF
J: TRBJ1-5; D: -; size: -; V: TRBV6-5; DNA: TGTGCCAGCAGTTACTCGGGGTCGGGCAATCAGCCCCAGCATTTT; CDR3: CASSYSGSGNQPQHF
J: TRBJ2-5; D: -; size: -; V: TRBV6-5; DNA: TGTGCCAGCAGACCCCGACTGCCCCAAGAGACCCAGTACTTC; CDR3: CASRPRLPQETQYF
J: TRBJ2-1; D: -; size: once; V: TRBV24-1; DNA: TGTGCCACCAGTGATTTCACCCACGAGCAGTTCTTC; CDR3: CATSDFTHEQFF
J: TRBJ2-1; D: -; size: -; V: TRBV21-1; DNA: TGTGCCAGCAGCAAAGGAGATTCCTACAATGAGCAGTTCTTC; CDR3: CASSKGDSYNEQFF
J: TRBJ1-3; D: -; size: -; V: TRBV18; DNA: TGTGCCAGCTCACCCGGACAGACTAACTCTGGAAACACCATATATTTT; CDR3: CASSPGQTNSGNTIYF
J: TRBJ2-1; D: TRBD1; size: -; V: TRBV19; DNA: TGTGCCAGTAGTGACCGGGACAGGGGGTACAATGAGCAGTTCTTC; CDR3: CASSDRDRGYNEQFF
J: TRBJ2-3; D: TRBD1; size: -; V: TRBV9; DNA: TGTGCCAGCAGCGAAGACAGGGGCACAGATACGCAGTATTTT; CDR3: CASSEDRGTDTQYF
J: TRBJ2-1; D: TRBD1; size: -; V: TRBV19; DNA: TGTGCCAGTAGTTATCTACAGGGGAGCAATGAGCAGTTCTTC; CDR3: CASSYLQGSNEQFF
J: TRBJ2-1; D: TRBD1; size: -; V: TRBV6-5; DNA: TGTGCCAGCAGTTACGAGGGGGCAAACTACAATGAGCAGTTCTTC; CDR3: CASSYEGANYNEQFF
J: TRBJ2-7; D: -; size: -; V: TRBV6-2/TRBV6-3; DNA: TGTGCCAGCAGTTACGCACTAGCTTACGAGCAGTACTTC; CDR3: CASSYALAYEQYF
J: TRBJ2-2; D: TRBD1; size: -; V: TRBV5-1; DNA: TGCGCCAGCAGCCCCGTGAACAGGGGGGAAACCGGGGAGCTGTTTTTT; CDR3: CASSPVNRGETGELFF
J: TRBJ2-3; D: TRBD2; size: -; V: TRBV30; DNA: TGTGCCTGGCGAGCGGGACGCACAGATACGCAGTATTTT; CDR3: CAWRAGRTDTQYF
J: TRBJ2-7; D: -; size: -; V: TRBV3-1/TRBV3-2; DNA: TGTGCCAGCAGCATAGCGGAGGAGCAGTACTTC; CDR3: CASSIAEEQYF
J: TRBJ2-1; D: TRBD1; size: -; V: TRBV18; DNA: TGTGCCAGCTCACCACCGACAGGGGCCTCCTACAATGAGCAGTTCTTC; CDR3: CASSPPTGASYNEQFF
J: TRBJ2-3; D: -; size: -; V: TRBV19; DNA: TGTGCCAGGCTGTCGCCAGGGGCTCAAGATACGCAGTATTTT; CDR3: CARLSPGAQDTQYF
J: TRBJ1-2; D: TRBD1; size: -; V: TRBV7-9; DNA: TGTGCCAGCAGCTTAGTGGCGACAGGGGCGGTTAACTATGGCTACACCTTC; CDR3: CASSLVATGAVNYGYTF
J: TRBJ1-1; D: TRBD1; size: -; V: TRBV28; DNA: TGTGCCAGCATACTGACAGGGGGAGGGACTGAAGCTTTCTTT; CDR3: CASILTGGGTEAFF
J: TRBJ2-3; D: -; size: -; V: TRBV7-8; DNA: TGTGCCAGCAGCTTAGCTAGCAGCACAGATACGCAGTATTTT; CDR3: CASSLASSTDTQYF
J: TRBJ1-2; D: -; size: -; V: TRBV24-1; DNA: TGTGCCACCAGTGATAGGGGACAAAACTATGGCTACACCTTC; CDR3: CATSDRGQNYGYTF
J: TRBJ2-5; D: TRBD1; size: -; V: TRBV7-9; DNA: TGTGCCAGCAGCTTAGGACAGGGGGACCAAGAGACCCAGTACTTC; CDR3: CASSLGQGDQETQYF
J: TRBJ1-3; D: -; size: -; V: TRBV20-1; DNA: TGCAGTGCTAGTATCGGCTCTGGAAACACCATATATTTT; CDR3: CSASIGSGNTIYF